The rows below give T cell receptor beta chains drawn from one sample of a study of shared clonotypes between healthy human individuals. The protocol was immunoSEQ multiplex PCR, while the TCRdb copy is restricted to in-frame clones and leaves out a portion. The sample has 1.5 million to 1.9 million clones, approximately 98% seen once. The source material was naive CD4+ T cells sorted from blood. Every receptor here comes from a man aged 30 to 39 in good health. Each CDR3 is given with its conserved first and last residue. A D gene is named only where the DNA matches it firmly. Not all rows give a size; the values are once, few, many and, for expanded clones, a class.

d_call j_call v_call clone_size cdr3_nt cdr3_aa
. TRBJ2-3 TRBV5-1 . TGCGCCAGCAGCTTGTTGGGGCCCGATACGCAGTATTTT CASSLLGPDTQYF
TRBD1 TRBJ2-7 TRBV7-6 . TGTGCCAGCAGCTTATGGCAGGGGGTTTACGAGCAGTACTTC CASSLWQGVYEQYF
TRBD1 TRBJ2-7 TRBV4-3 . TGCGCCAGCAGCCAAGAGCAGGGGGCATACGAGCAGTACTTC CASSQEQGAYEQYF
. TRBJ1-2 TRBV6-5 . TGTGCCAGCAGTTACCCACTTGGGAACTATGGCTACACCTTC CASSYPLGNYGYTF
. TRBJ2-7 TRBV7-2 . TGTGCCAGCAGCCCCCGGGACGGCCCCTACGAGCAGTACTTC CASSPRDGPYEQYF
. TRBJ1-5 TRBV27 . TGTGCCAGCAGTTTATCGGGGGGTAGATTTAATCAGCCCCAGCATTTT CASSLSGGRFNQPQHF
. TRBJ1-1 TRBV7-3 . TGTGCCAGCAGCTCGGGACCGACCAACACTGAAGCTTTCTTT CASSSGPTNTEAFF
. TRBJ2-7 TRBV19 . TGTGCCAGTAGTAGGGCGGGGTACGAGCAGTACTTC CASSRAGYEQYF
TRBD2 TRBJ2-5 TRBV5-1 . TGCGCCAGCAGCTACGGACTAGCGGGAGGGGACGAGACCCAGTACTTC CASSYGLAGGDETQYF
TRBD1 TRBJ2-4 TRBV18 few TGTGCCAGCTCACCCCAACAGGGGGATGGAAACATTCAGTACTTC CASSPQQGDGNIQYF
. TRBJ1-4 TRBV2 . TGTGCCAGCAGTGATGTGCAGCACTTCGCAACTAATGAAAAACTGTTTTTT CASSDVQHFATNEKLFF
TRBD1 TRBJ1-1 TRBV7-9 . TGTGCCAGCAGCACCAGACAGGGGATGAACACTGAAGCTTTCTTT CASSTRQGMNTEAFF
. TRBJ1-6 TRBV18 . TGTGCCAGCCGCGACGGCTATAATTCACCCCTCCACTTT CASRDGYNSPLHF
TRBD1 TRBJ1-5 TRBV7-8 . TGTGCCAGCAGCTTAAGACAGGGGAATCAGCCCCAGCATTTT CASSLRQGNQPQHF
TRBD1 TRBJ2-7 TRBV28 . TGTGCCAGCAGAGCTGCCGGACAGGTCTACGAGCAGTACTTC CASRAAGQVYEQYF
TRBD2 TRBJ2-1 TRBV9 . TGTGCCAGCAGCGTAGTGGCGGGAGGACTTTACAATGAGCAGTTCTTC CASSVVAGGLYNEQFF
TRBD2 TRBJ2-7 TRBV6-6 . TGTGCCAGCAGTGGACTAGCGGACGGGTACGAGCAGTACTTC CASSGLADGYEQYF
TRBD2 TRBJ2-7 TRBV5-1 . TGCGCCAGCAGCCCAACTAGCGGTACTATCTACGAGCAGTACTTC CASSPTSGTIYEQYF
. TRBJ2-7 TRBV27 . TGTGCCAGCAAACATGGCGCGCTCGAGCAGTACTTC CASKHGALEQYF
. TRBJ1-1 TRBV28 . TGTGCCAGCGGATTAATGAACACTGAAGCTTTCTTT CASGLMNTEAFF
. TRBJ1-5 TRBV9 . TGTGCCAGCAGCGTAGACTACGGGCTGCCCCAGCATTTT CASSVDYGLPQHF
TRBD1 TRBJ1-1 TRBV28 . TGTGCCAGCAGTAAAACAGGGGTCACTGAAGCTTTCTTT CASSKTGVTEAFF
. TRBJ1-2 TRBV28 . TGTGCCAGCAGTTTAAGCAGTGGCTACACCTTC CASSLSSGYTF
. TRBJ2-7 TRBV10-2 few TGCGCCAGCAGTGAGTCAGGGGACGAGCAGTACTTC CASSESGDEQYF
TRBD2 TRBJ2-1 TRBV19 . TGTGCCAGTAGTATTTTGCGGGAGGATCGAAATGAGCAGTTCTTC CASSILREDRNEQFF
TRBD2 TRBJ2-1 TRBV5-4 . TGTGCCAGCAGCCTTAGCGGGCGGGCCTACAATGAGCAGTTCTTC CASSLSGRAYNEQFF
. TRBJ2-3 TRBV9 . TGTGCCAGCAGCGGAGGATTGGGAACAGATACGCAGTATTTT CASSGGLGTDTQYF
. TRBJ2-2 TRBV7-2 . TGTGCCAGCAGCTTAGCGGGGAACACCGGGGAGCTGTTTTTT CASSLAGNTGELFF
. TRBJ2-3 TRBV25-1 . TGTGCCAGCAGCCCCTGGGCGGACAGTAGCACAGATACGCAGTATTTT CASSPWADSSTDTQYF
. TRBJ2-2 TRBV5-8 . TGTGCCAGCACCACAAAATTGGGGGCCCGCACCGGGGAGCTGTTTTTT CASTTKLGARTGELFF
TRBD1 TRBJ2-6 TRBV4-3 . TGCGCCAGCAGCCGATCCTGGGGGACAGGGGGCGCTGGGGCCAACGTCCTGACTTTC CASSRSWGTGGAGANVLTF
. TRBJ2-7 TRBV5-5 . TGTGCCAGCAGCACCGGGACACAGAGCTCCTACGAGCAGTACTTC CASSTGTQSSYEQYF
TRBD1 TRBJ2-6 TRBV5-1 . TGCGCCAGCAGCTCTCAGGGGGCGTCCTCTGGGGCCAACGTCCTGACTTTC CASSSQGASSGANVLTF
. TRBJ1-1 TRBV4-1 . TGCGCCAGCAGCCAAGAAAGTACCAGGACGAACACTGAAGCTTTCTTT CASSQESTRTNTEAFF
. TRBJ1-2 TRBV14 . TGTGCCAGCAGCCTCTTCACCCGGGACAAAAAAACTTCGGATTATGGCTACACCTTC CASSLFTRDKKTSDYGYTF
TRBD1 TRBJ2-7 TRBV7-9 . TGTGCCAGCAGCGGGCAGGGGGCCTACGAGCAGTACTTC CASSGQGAYEQYF
. TRBJ2-3 TRBV28 . TGTGCCAGCAGCCCAATGGCAGATACGCAGTATTTT CASSPMADTQYF
. TRBJ2-3 TRBV9 . TGTGCCAGCAGCGTAGTTATGTCAGATACGCAGTATTTT CASSVVMSDTQYF
TRBD1 TRBJ1-4 TRBV2 . TGTGCCAGCAGTGAAAAGGACAGGGGAGATGAAAAACTGTTTTTT CASSEKDRGDEKLFF
TRBD2 TRBJ2-1 TRBV4-1 . TGCGCCAGCAGCCGACAGACTAGCGGGAGGCCCGAGCAGTTCTTC CASSRQTSGRPEQFF
TRBD2 TRBJ2-5 TRBV2 . TGTGCCAGCAGCCGGGAACTAGCGGGATTGGAGACCCAGTACTTC CASSRELAGLETQYF
TRBD1 TRBJ1-2 TRBV5-1 . TGCGCCAGCAGCATGTCAACAGGGGGCTATGGCTACACCTTC CASSMSTGGYGYTF
. TRBJ1-1 TRBV6-5 . TGTGCCAGCAGACAGGGTACTGAAGCTTTCTTT CASRQGTEAFF
. TRBJ2-1 TRBV20-1 . TGCAGTGCTAGCCACAACAATGAGCAGTTCTTC CSASHNNEQFF
TRBD2 TRBJ2-5 TRBV15 . TGTGCCACCAGCAGAAGACTGAGCGGGAAGCAAGAGACCCAGTACTTC CATSRRLSGKQETQYF
. TRBJ2-2 TRBV6-1 . TGTGCCAGCAGACCAGATAGGGCTTGGGTCGGGGAGCTGTTTTTT CASRPDRAWVGELFF
TRBD2 TRBJ2-2 TRBV27 . TGTGCCAGTACAGCGGGAGTAGGCGGGGAGCTGTTTTTT CASTAGVGGELFF
. TRBJ1-1 TRBV6-5 . TGTGCCAGCAGACCGTCGCAGGGTGGGAGCTTGGAAGCTTTCTTT CASRPSQGGSLEAFF
TRBD1 TRBJ1-2 TRBV18 few TGTGCCAGCTCACCGGGACAGACGGGCTACACCTTC CASSPGQTGYTF
. TRBJ2-3 TRBV5-6 . TGTGCCAGCAGCCTGGGACTCGACACAGATACGCAGTATTTT CASSLGLDTDTQYF
TRBD1 TRBJ2-2 TRBV4-1 . TGCGCCAGCAGCCAGTTCGTAACAGGGGCGCAATTTCCCGGGGAGCTGTTTTTT CASSQFVTGAQFPGELFF
TRBD1 TRBJ1-2 TRBV9 . TGTGCCAGCAGCGTAGAGACAGGGGAGGCCTATGGCTACACCTTC CASSVETGEAYGYTF